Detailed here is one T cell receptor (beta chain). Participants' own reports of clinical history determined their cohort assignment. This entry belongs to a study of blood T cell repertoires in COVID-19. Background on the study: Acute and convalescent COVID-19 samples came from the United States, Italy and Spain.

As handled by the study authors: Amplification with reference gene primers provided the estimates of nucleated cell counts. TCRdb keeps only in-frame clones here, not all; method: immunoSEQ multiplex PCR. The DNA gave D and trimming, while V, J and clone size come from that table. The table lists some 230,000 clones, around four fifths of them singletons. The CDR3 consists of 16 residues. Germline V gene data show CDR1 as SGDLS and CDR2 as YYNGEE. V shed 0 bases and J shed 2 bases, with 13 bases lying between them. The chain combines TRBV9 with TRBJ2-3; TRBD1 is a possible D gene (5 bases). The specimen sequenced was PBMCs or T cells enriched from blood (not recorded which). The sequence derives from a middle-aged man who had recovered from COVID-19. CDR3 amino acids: CASSVAGREDTDTQYF. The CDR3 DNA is TGTGCCAGCAGCGTAGCTGGCAGGGAAGACACAGATACGCAGTATTTT.